This T cell receptor (beta chain) was sequenced during a study of shared clonotypes between healthy human individuals. Sequencing was at deep level. Original methodology: Quality scores were absent from the junction-only immunoSEQ sequences, so filtering differed. Only in-frame clones appear in the TCRdb table, and some are missing; sequencing was by immunoSEQ multiplex PCR. D and trimming come from the DNA, and the V and J calls and clone size come from that table. Here the sample spans about 2.4 million clones, around 94% being singletons. Overall study results and limits: Unshared clonotypes carried lower generation probabilities than those common to all four donors. Relative to memory subsets, naive subsets generally showed larger estimated richness.

This CDR3 is built from 14 residues. Germline-derived CDR1 and CDR2 are GTSNPN and SVGIG (reference sequence). The V gene lost 3 bases and the J gene lost 4 bases, with 15 bases spanning the gap. About this clone: No antigen is known for it.

This sequence joins TRBV30 and TRBJ2-5; D is unresolved. The sequence came from a young man in good health. Sequenced material: naive CD4+ T cells sorted from blood. Subset described: CD45RA+ positively selected. The CDR3 sequence: CAWSGPPGRETQYF. DNA for the CDR3: TGTGCCTGGAGCGGGCCTCCCGGTCGAGAGACCCAGTACTTC.